This T cell receptor beta chain was identified during a study of cytomegalovirus exposure and HLA in healthy donors. This clone was observed once. The repertoire was sequenced with immunoSEQ multiplex PCR; TCRdb's copy has only in-frame clones and lacks some. This table has roughly 280,000 clones, 86% appearing once. Source material: PBMCs. This clonotype was obtained from a woman aged 18-35 years in good health and CMV-seronegative.

This chain's CDR3 is CASRTGNYEQYF. The DNA of the CDR3 is TGCGCCAGCCGGACAGGGAACTACGAGCAGTACTTC. The chain recombines TRBV5-1 with TRBJ2-7; 8 positions agree with TRBD1. CDR3 length: 12 amino acids. Germline-derived CDR1 and CDR2 are SGHRS and YFSETQ. The V and J ends lost 7 bases and 3 bases, in that order; junction bases with no gene match: 3.